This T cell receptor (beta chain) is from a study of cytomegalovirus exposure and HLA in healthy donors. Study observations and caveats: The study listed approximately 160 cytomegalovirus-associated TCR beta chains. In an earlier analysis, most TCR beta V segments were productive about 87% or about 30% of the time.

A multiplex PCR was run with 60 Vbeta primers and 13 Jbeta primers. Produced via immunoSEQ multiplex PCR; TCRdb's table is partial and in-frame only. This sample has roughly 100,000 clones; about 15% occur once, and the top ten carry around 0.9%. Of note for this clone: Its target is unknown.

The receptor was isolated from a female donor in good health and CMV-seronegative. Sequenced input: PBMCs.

Here the CDR3 reads CASSPFTQGGRAFF. The CDR3, as DNA: TGTGCCAGCAGCCCCTTCACTCAGGGGGGACGGGCTTTCTTT. The V call is TRBV2, the J call TRBJ1-1, with 7 bases lining up with TRBD1. There are 14 residues in the CDR3. The V and J ends lost 6 bases and 11 bases, in that order; junction bases with no gene match: 15. The germline gives CDR1 SNHLY, CDR2 FYNNEI.